Listed below are T cell receptor beta chains from one sample, sequenced in a study of blood T cells in healthy people across ages. TCRdb recomputed calls from the 5' RACE reads with MiXCR, one row per CDR3 protein. Among approximately 940,000 distinct CDR3 sequences listed, roughly 52% were seen once. Sequences were obtained from blood. Every receptor here comes from a young man in good health. Each CDR3 is given with its conserved first and last residue. The order of the fields is clone size, D gene, J gene, V gene, CDR3 DNA, CDR3 protein. D genes are given only for firm matches. Size tells how often a clone was seen (once, few, many) or the class of an expanded clone, and some rows leave it out.

clone size: -; D gene: -; J gene: TRBJ2-1; V gene: TRBV29-1; CDR3 DNA: TGCAGCGTTGCGGGGTTGGGGCAGCACAATGAGCAGTTCTTC; CDR3 protein: CSVAGLGQHNEQFF
clone size: -; D gene: -; J gene: TRBJ2-3; V gene: TRBV20-1; CDR3 DNA: TGCAGTGCTAGAGATCCGGGGGCTTGGAGCACAGATACGCAGTATTTT; CDR3 protein: CSARDPGAWSTDTQYF
clone size: few; D gene: -; J gene: TRBJ2-3; V gene: TRBV5-6; CDR3 DNA: TGTGCCAGCAGCTTGGCTAGCTGGAGGGATACGCAGTATTTT; CDR3 protein: CASSLASWRDTQYF
clone size: -; D gene: -; J gene: TRBJ2-7; V gene: TRBV12-3/TRBV12-4; CDR3 DNA: TGTGCCAGCAGTACCACGTACAGCTCCTACGAGCAGTACTTC; CDR3 protein: CASSTTYSSYEQYF
clone size: -; D gene: -; J gene: TRBJ2-1; V gene: TRBV6-1; CDR3 DNA: TGTGCCACGAGGGCGGCAGCGTCTAATAAGCAGTTCTTC; CDR3 protein: CATRAAASNKQFF
clone size: -; D gene: -; J gene: TRBJ1-2; V gene: TRBV7-2; CDR3 DNA: TGTGCCAGCAGCTACCCGAGGACAGCTAACTATGGCTACACCTTC; CDR3 protein: CASSYPRTANYGYTF
clone size: -; D gene: -; J gene: TRBJ2-7; V gene: TRBV5-1; CDR3 DNA: TGCGCCAGCAGCTTGGGACAGGCCGGCGAGCAGTACTTC; CDR3 protein: CASSLGQAGEQYF
clone size: -; D gene: -; J gene: TRBJ1-1; V gene: TRBV6-2/TRBV6-3; CDR3 DNA: TGTGCCAGCAGGGCCGACAGTTTATTGAACACTGAAGCTTTCTTT; CDR3 protein: CASRADSLLNTEAFF
clone size: -; D gene: -; J gene: TRBJ1-2; V gene: TRBV30; CDR3 DNA: TGTGCCTGGAGTGTACTCGACAGTATCTATGGCTACACCTTC; CDR3 protein: CAWSVLDSIYGYTF
clone size: few; D gene: TRBD2; J gene: TRBJ2-3; V gene: TRBV11-1; CDR3 DNA: TGTGCCAGCAGGGGGCCGGGGGGGCGCACAGATACGCAGTATTTT; CDR3 protein: CASRGPGGRTDTQYF
clone size: -; D gene: -; J gene: TRBJ1-6; V gene: TRBV12-3/TRBV12-4; CDR3 DNA: TGTGCCAGCAGTTTACTAGACAGCTTTAATTCACCCCTCCACTTT; CDR3 protein: CASSLLDSFNSPLHF
clone size: -; D gene: TRBD1; J gene: TRBJ2-3; V gene: TRBV10-2; CDR3 DNA: TGCACCAGCAGCCGGGACAGGGCCCCAGATACGCAGTATTTT; CDR3 protein: CTSSRDRAPDTQYF
clone size: -; D gene: TRBD1; J gene: TRBJ1-1; V gene: TRBV29-1; CDR3 DNA: TGCAGCGGCAGGGGGGGGACTGAAGCTTTCTTT; CDR3 protein: CSGRGGTEAFF
clone size: -; D gene: -; J gene: TRBJ2-7; V gene: TRBV6-6; CDR3 DNA: TGTGCCAGCAGTTACTCTGGCTCCCTGGACGAGCAGTACTTC; CDR3 protein: CASSYSGSLDEQYF
clone size: few; D gene: -; J gene: TRBJ1-2; V gene: TRBV20-1; CDR3 DNA: TGCAGTGCCCGAAGACCCTCTGTGGGCCTTTATGGCTACACCTTC; CDR3 protein: CSARRPSVGLYGYTF
clone size: -; D gene: -; J gene: TRBJ2-4; V gene: TRBV20-1; CDR3 DNA: TGCAGTACTAGCTTTCAGGCCTCTGCCAAAAACATTCAGTACTTC; CDR3 protein: CSTSFQASAKNIQYF
clone size: -; D gene: -; J gene: TRBJ1-5; V gene: TRBV7-2; CDR3 DNA: TGTGCCAGCAGCCCCGGACAGCAATCGGCCCAGCATTTT; CDR3 protein: CASSPGQQSAQHF
clone size: -; D gene: -; J gene: TRBJ2-1; V gene: TRBV7-2; CDR3 DNA: TGTGCCAGCAGCTCCCCCGATGAGGGGTACAATGAGCAGTTCTTC; CDR3 protein: CASSSPDEGYNEQFF
clone size: -; D gene: -; J gene: TRBJ2-7; V gene: TRBV6-1; CDR3 DNA: TGTGCCAGCCGCACTCCGGACGGCATCTACGAGCAGTACTTC; CDR3 protein: CASRTPDGIYEQYF
clone size: few; D gene: -; J gene: TRBJ2-3; V gene: TRBV7-2; CDR3 DNA: TGTGCCAGCAGCTTAAACGGGGACACAGATACGCAGTATTTT; CDR3 protein: CASSLNGDTDTQYF
clone size: few; D gene: -; J gene: TRBJ2-3; V gene: TRBV27; CDR3 DNA: TGTGCCAGCAGCTTCCCAAGGGCAGGAGATACGCAGTATTTT; CDR3 protein: CASSFPRAGDTQYF
clone size: -; D gene: -; J gene: TRBJ2-7; V gene: TRBV20-1; CDR3 DNA: TGCAGTGCTCCAAACCCCCGGCAGAGCTCCTACGAGCAGTACTTC; CDR3 protein: CSAPNPRQSSYEQYF
clone size: -; D gene: -; J gene: TRBJ1-2; V gene: TRBV20-1; CDR3 DNA: TGCAGTGCCTTCGGGGGCCGAGTCTATGGCTACACCTTC; CDR3 protein: CSAFGGRVYGYTF
clone size: -; D gene: -; J gene: TRBJ2-5; V gene: TRBV12-3/TRBV12-4; CDR3 DNA: TGTGCCAGCAGACCCTTGGGGTCTGAGACCCAGTACTTC; CDR3 protein: CASRPLGSETQYF
clone size: -; D gene: -; J gene: TRBJ2-7; V gene: TRBV4-2; CDR3 DNA: TGTGCCAGCAGCCAAGAGGCGTCAGGAAACTACGAGCAGTACTTC; CDR3 protein: CASSQEASGNYEQYF
clone size: -; D gene: -; J gene: TRBJ2-5; V gene: TRBV25-1; CDR3 DNA: TGTGCCAGCAGTTGGGCCCAGGGGCCCCTAACACAGGAGCAGTACTTC; CDR3 protein: CASSWAQGPLTQEQYF
clone size: -; D gene: -; J gene: TRBJ2-4; V gene: TRBV11-2; CDR3 DNA: TGTGCCAGCAGCGGATACAGGACAGACGGACTTTCCATCAAAAACATTCAGTACTTC; CDR3 protein: CASSGYRTDGLSIKNIQYF
clone size: few; D gene: -; J gene: TRBJ1-5; V gene: TRBV6-1; CDR3 DNA: TGTGCCAGCAGTGAAGCGGCAGGGTTCGGCAATCAGCCCCAGCATTTT; CDR3 protein: CASSEAAGFGNQPQHF
clone size: -; D gene: -; J gene: TRBJ2-1; V gene: TRBV10-3; CDR3 DNA: TGTGCCATCAGTGAGGGTGCAAGCTCCTACAATGAGCAGTTCTTC; CDR3 protein: CAISEGASSYNEQFF
clone size: -; D gene: -; J gene: TRBJ1-2; V gene: TRBV6-2/TRBV6-3; CDR3 DNA: TGTGCCAGCAGTGATGACAACAACTATGGCTACACCTTC; CDR3 protein: CASSDDNNYGYTF